These 8 T cell receptor beta chains were sequenced from one sample in a study of cytomegalovirus exposure and HLA in healthy donors. Vbeta (60) and Jbeta (13) primers were used in the PCR. Generated by immunoSEQ multiplex PCR, the TCRdb table keeps only in-frame clones and is missing some. The repertoire holds about 110,000 clones, with 76% as singletons. Material for sequencing was PBMCs. The receptors stem from a man aged 25 to 40 in good health and CMV-seropositive.

This clone was observed a handful of times. The chain combines TRBV4-1 with TRBJ1-4, with D unclear. Germline-derived CDR1 and CDR2 are MGHRA and YSYEKL. The CDR3 contains 14 residues. The germline V and J ends were trimmed by 0 bases and 5 bases, with 7 bases remaining between them. The CDR3 sequence: CASSQDPRNEKLFF. CDR3 sequence (DNA): TGCGCCAGCAGCCAAGATCCCAGGAATGAAAAACTGTTTTTT.

V usage is TRBV30 and J usage is TRBJ1-2; 8 nucleotides align to TRBD1. The CDR3 has 15 residues. With 5 bases clipped from V and 6 bases from J, the junction kept 14 bases outside the gene matches. CDR1 and CDR2 from the germline V gene are GTSNPN and SVGIG (reference sequence). The CDR3 nucleotides read TGTGCCTGGCGGGACAGGCGACCGGTTAGGGATGGCTACACCTTC. Amino acid sequence: CAWRDRRPVRDGYTF.

J is TRBJ2-3 and V is TRBV29-1, with 8 bases identical to TRBD1. CDR1 SQVTM and CDR2 ANQGSEA come from the germline V gene. The CDR3 sequence is 14 residues long. V was clipped by 3 bases and J by 6 bases; unmatched bases: 8. The CDR3 sequence is CSVEITGGGDTQYF. CDR3 nucleotides: TGCAGCGTTGAGATTACAGGGGGTGGTGATACGCAGTATTTT.

The rearrangement uses TRBV6-1 and TRBJ2-5; 7 bases map to TRBD2. Germline V gene data show CDR1 as MNHNS and CDR2 as SASEGT. V lost 9 bases and J lost 10; bases outside the gene matches: 11. This CDR3 region has 12 residues. This CDR3 reads CASGGELVDQYF. CDR3 coding DNA: TGTGCCAGTGGGGGGGAATTAGTGGACCAGTACTTC.

The rearrangement links TRBV7-9 to TRBJ2-2; no clear D. CDR1 SEHNR and CDR2 FQNEAQ come from the germline V gene (reference sequence). The CDR3 is 15 residues long. V lost 3 bases and J lost 1, with 9 bases in between. CDR3 amino acids: CASSLLEGNTGELFF. In nucleotides, the CDR3 is TGTGCCAGCAGCTTGCTAGAAGGGAACACCGGGGAGCTGTTTTTT.

The chain uses TRBV11-2 and TRBJ1-5; possible D gene TRBD1, 6 bases. Per the germline V gene, CDR1 is SGHAT and CDR2 is FQNNGV. V lost 5 bases, J lost 0 bases, and 14 bases lay in between. This CDR3 region has 16 residues. The CDR3 nucleotides read TGTGCCAGCAGCCCCACAAACAGGGCTAGCAATCAGCCCCAGCATTTT. Residues: CASSPTNRASNQPQHF.

J is TRBJ2-5 and V is TRBV2, with TRBD1 matching 9 bases. Per germline, CDR1 SNHLY and CDR2 FYNNEI. V lost 3 bases, J lost 3 bases, and 5 bases stayed unmatched. The CDR3 is 15 residues long. The chain's CDR3 is CASSDRDRAKETQYF. DNA of the CDR3: TGTGCCAGCAGTGATAGGGACAGGGCTAAAGAGACCCAGTACTTC.

This clone was detected a few times. A read error may account for a junction end that differs from germline. The chain combines TRBV7-7 with TRBJ2-7; no reliable D call. Germline V gives CDR1 SSHAT, CDR2 FNYEAQ (reference sequence). This CDR3 has 13 amino acids. The CDR3 region has the DNA TGTGCTAGCAGCTTAGGAGTAGACTACGAGCAGTACTTC. Translated, it gives CASSLGVDYEQYF.